The rows below give T cell receptor beta chains drawn from one sample of a study of T-cell memory formation after mild COVID-19. In TCRdb, the 5' RACE reads were re-called with MiXCR into one record per CDR3 protein. The sample holds approximately 300,000 distinct CDR3 sequences, roughly 15% seen once. Specimen: PBMCs or a T cell subset sorted from them (not recorded which). Receptors originate from a man aged 18 to 29 who had mild COVID-19 (a few samples of this study predate the infection). Cell type and time point are not known. Both conserved end residues are part of each CDR3. D genes are given only for firm matches. Size is omitted from some rows. Given values are once, few, many or a class for expanded clones.

D gene,CDR3 length,V gene,J gene,clone size,CDR3 protein,CDR3 DNA
NA,13,TRBV15,TRBJ2-3,few,CATSATRKDTQYF,TGTGCCACCAGCGCCACTCGTAAAGATACGCAGTATTTT
TRBD2,15,TRBV5-1,TRBJ2-1,few,CASSYATSGGDEQFF,TGCGCCAGCAGCTACGCGACTAGCGGGGGGGATGAGCAGTTCTTC
NA,15,TRBV10-3,TRBJ2-2,NA,CAISPSTGNTGELFF,TGTGCCATCAGCCCGTCGACAGGAAACACCGGGGAGCTGTTTTTT
NA,18,TRBV6-2/TRBV6-3,TRBJ2-3,few,CASSPSPPAIAGTDTQYF,TGTGCCAGCAGCCCTAGCCCTCCGGCGATAGCCGGAACAGATACGCAGTATTTT
NA,14,TRBV7-2,TRBJ2-7,NA,CASSLGGRRYEQYF,TGTGCCAGCAGCTTAGGAGGGAGGCGGTACGAGCAGTACTTC
TRBD1,17,TRBV7-9,TRBJ2-7,NA,CASSLSIGTGKTYEQYF,TGTGCCAGCAGCTTAAGTATTGGGACAGGGAAGACCTACGAGCAGTACTTC
NA,14,TRBV12-3/TRBV12-4,TRBJ1-1,NA,CASSPGESGTEAFF,TGTGCCAGCAGTCCAGGGGAGTCGGGCACTGAAGCTTTCTTT
NA,12,TRBV7-9,TRBJ1-5,few,CASSSQGEPQHF,TGTGCCAGCAGCTCGCAGGGAGAGCCCCAGCATTTT
NA,15,TRBV24-1,TRBJ2-1,many,CATTAGGRPYNEQFF,TGTGCCACCACGGCAGGGGGGCGGCCCTACAATGAGCAGTTCTTC
NA,16,TRBV7-9,TRBJ1-1,few,CASTSTEGRMNTEAFF,TGTGCCAGCACCTCAACCGAGGGGCGAATGAACACTGAAGCTTTCTTT
TRBD1,14,TRBV19,TRBJ2-2,NA,CASMIRGLTGELFF,TGTGCCAGTATGATCAGGGGGCTCACCGGGGAGCTGTTTTTT
NA,13,TRBV5-1,TRBJ2-7,NA,CASSLMDTSEQYF,TGCGCCAGCAGCTTGATGGATACGAGCGAGCAGTACTTC
TRBD1,13,TRBV12-3/TRBV12-4,TRBJ1-1,few,CASHNTGGTEAFF,TGTGCCAGCCACAATACAGGGGGTACTGAAGCTTTCTTT
TRBD2,14,TRBV18,TRBJ2-7,NA,CASSLLAGGNEQYF,TGTGCCAGCTCGCTCCTAGCGGGGGGGAACGAGCAGTACTTC
NA,14,TRBV20-1,TRBJ1-3,NA,CSARDVRAGNTIYF,TGCAGTGCTAGAGATGTCAGGGCTGGAAACACCATATATTTT
TRBD2,16,TRBV5-1,TRBJ2-5,few,CASSSGTSGGTETQYF,TGCGCCAGCAGCTCAGGGACTAGCGGGGGAACGGAGACCCAGTACTTC
TRBD2,18,TRBV10-3,TRBJ2-4,NA,CAISESFGLAGIKNIQYF,TGTGCCATCAGTGAGTCTTTCGGGCTAGCGGGGATCAAAAACATTCAGTACTTC
NA,14,TRBV12-3/TRBV12-4,TRBJ1-1,NA,CASSLGWGAPEAFF,TGTGCCAGCAGTTTGGGGTGGGGGGCTCCTGAAGCTTTCTTT
TRBD2,17,TRBV7-8,TRBJ2-3,NA,CASSLVGLAGGQDTQYF,TGTGCCAGCAGCTTAGTGGGACTAGCGGGGGGGCAAGATACGCAGTATTTT
TRBD2,15,TRBV7-9,TRBJ2-3,few,CASSSGGRGTDTQYF,TGTGCCAGCAGCAGCGGGGGGCGGGGCACAGATACGCAGTATTTT